What follows are 14 T cell receptor beta chains derived from one specimen sequenced in a study of response to subunit inactivated influenza vaccine listed by TCRdb under 2018. Library generation was performed with RT-PCR. The sequencer was an Illumina HiSeq 2500. Using fastp at Q25 and MiXCR, TCRdb reprocessed the public reads and kept productive beta chains. Identical CDR3 protein sequences are pooled into one entry, listed with their most common genes and DNA. Counted in this sample were 710,000 or so distinct CDR3 sequences; 15% to 18% of them appeared once. Of the sample, more than 9% falls within the top ten clones. The source material was PBMCs from blood, sampled 12 days after vaccination. The source of these receptors is a middle-aged man who received an inactivated influenza vaccine. Donor details come from another sample of the same person, matched by shared clones.

This clonotype was detected only a few times. This chain joins TRBV12-3 or TRBV12-4 and TRBJ2-2, with TRBD2 identical over 8 bases. The junction had 4 bases not matched to a gene; V was cut back by 6 bases and J by 4 bases. This CDR3 region has 14 residues. CDR3 sequence (DNA): TGTGCCAGCAGGGCGGGGGGAACCACCGGGGAGCTGTTTTTT. Translated: CASRAGGTTGELFF.

The chain links TRBV20-1 to TRBJ2-3; D possibly uses TRBD1 or TRBD2 (5 bases each). The CDR3 runs to 14 residues. V shed 2 bases and J shed 2 bases, with 11 bases lying between them. Germline V gene data show CDR1 as DFQATT and CDR2 as SNEGSKA (reference sequence). The CDR3 sequence is CSARKGSSTDTQYF. The DNA for the CDR3 is TGCAGTGCTAGAAAGGGGAGTTCCACAGATACGCAGTATTTT.

This clonotype has a handful of counts. The genes are TRBV7-9 and TRBJ2-3; the D gene is possibly TRBD2 (5 bases). The CDR3 length is 13 residues. The germline gives CDR1 SEHNR, CDR2 FQNEAQ (reference sequence). Between the trimmed V and J ends, which lost 5 bases and 3 bases, there was a span of 9 bases. In nucleotides, the CDR3 is TGTGCCAGCAGCCCGACGGGGACAGATACGCAGTATTTT. Protein sequence: CASSPTGTDTQYF. The whole variable domain, filled in from reference TRBV7-9 and TRBJ2-3, reads DTGVSQNPRHKITKRGQNVTFRCDPISEHNRLYWYRQTLGQGPEFLTYFQNEAQLEKSRLLSDRFSAERPKGSFSTLEIQRTEQGDSAMYLCASSPTGTDTQYFGPGTRLTVL.

The genes are TRBV12-3 or TRBV12-4 and TRBJ1-4; D gene ambiguous. V dropped 6 bases and J dropped 7 bases, with 12 bases sitting between them. The CDR3 has 13 amino acids. The CDR3 coding sequence is TGTGCCAGCAGGACAAGGGCAGTTGAAAAACTGTTTTTT. It codes for CASRTRAVEKLFF.

The J gene is TRBJ1-4, the V gene TRBV12-3 or TRBV12-4; D gene uncertain. Trimming left V 6 bases short and J 5 bases short, with 7 bases between. The CDR3 covers 12 residues. This CDR3 reads CASRELNEKLFF. CDR3 nucleotides: TGTGCCAGCAGAGAGTTAAATGAAAAACTGTTTTTT.

This clonotype was counted many times. The chain links TRBV11-2 to TRBJ1-5; weak D call: TRBD1 (6 bases). V lost 5 bases and J lost 4, with 12 bases in between. Germline V gives CDR1 SGHAT, CDR2 FQNNGV. The CDR3 has 14 amino acids. The CDR3 sequence is CASSPPGANQPQHF. CDR3 sequence (DNA): TGTGCCAGCAGCCCCCCGGGGGCAAATCAGCCCCAGCATTTT.

This rearrangement joins TRBV9 to TRBJ2-2; D may be TRBD2 (6 bases). This CDR3 comprises 13 residues. Trimming shortened V by 2 bases and J by 6 bases, and 8 bases separated the two germline ends. Looked up from germline, CDR1 is SGDLS and CDR2 is YYNGEE. The CDR3: CASSVGGSGELFF. Written as DNA, the CDR3 is TGTGCCAGCAGCGTGGGGGGATCCGGGGAGCTGTTTTTT.

The rearrangement links TRBV28 to TRBJ2-1, with TRBD2 matching over 10 bases. After removal of 4 bases from V and 0 bases from J, the junction contained 12 bases not matched to a gene. CDR3 size: 19 residues. Germline CDR1 reads MDHEN; CDR2 reads SYDVKM. The CDR3 loop is CASSSYGTSVNPSYNEQFF. The CDR3 nucleotides read TGTGCCAGCAGTTCCTACGGGACTAGCGTGAACCCCTCCTACAATGAGCAGTTCTTC.

This clonotype occurred a few times. The V and J genes are TRBV25-1 and TRBJ2-1; 7 bases are shared with TRBD2. The CDR3 is 17 amino acids. Trimming at V came to 2 bases and at J to 0 bases, leaving 7 bases not matched to a gene. Germline V gene lookup returns CDR1 MGHDK and CDR2 SYGVNS. The CDR3 nucleotides read TGTGCCAGCAGTGAACTTGGCGGGGGAGACTCCTACAATGAGCAGTTCTTC. Amino acid sequence: CASSELGGGDSYNEQFF.

This clonotype was seen a handful of times. The chain combines TRBV20-1 with TRBJ2-7; 10 nucleotides agree with TRBD1. CDR3 length: 14 amino acids. The germline V gene encodes CDR1 DFQATT and CDR2 SNEGSKA (reference sequence). J was trimmed by 2 bases and V by 0 bases; bases with no gene match: 1. CDR3 sequence (DNA): TGCAGTGCTAGAGATGGACAGGGGGCCTACGAGCAGTACTTC. As protein: CSARDGQGAYEQYF.

This clonotype was seen more than once but under ten times. The rearrangement joins TRBV4-2 to TRBJ1-5, with D maybe TRBD1 (5 bases). The ends were cut back, 2 bases at V and 3 bases at J, with 20 bases in the middle. The CDR3 is 18 residues long. CDR1 is LGHNA and CDR2 is YNFKEQ in the germline V gene. The CDR3 is CASSQHARGPRDNQPQHF. The CDR3 nucleotides read TGTGCCAGCAGCCAACACGCCCGGGGCCCAAGGGACAATCAGCCCCAGCATTTT.

The chain carries TRBV7-2 and TRBJ2-7, with D unclear. V was shortened by 0 bases and J by 4 bases, with 13 bases between the two germline ends. The CDR3 has 15 amino acids. CDR1 and CDR2 from the germline V gene are SGHTA and FQGNSA. CDR3: CASSLAYGRGYEQYF. Here the CDR3 DNA reads TGTGCCAGCAGCTTAGCGTACGGGCGTGGGTACGAGCAGTACTTC.

This clonotype was counted many times. The chain couples TRBV5-1 to TRBJ2-7; no clear D. CDR1 is SGHRS, CDR2 YFSETQ, per germline. V was trimmed by 2 bases and J by 3 bases, leaving 12 bases between them. The CDR3 has 14 residues. The CDR3 loop is CASSFTTHYYEQYF. The CDR3 nucleotides are TGCGCCAGCAGCTTCACGACTCACTACTACGAGCAGTACTTC.

This clonotype was observed a handful of times. A much more abundant neighbour one base away suggests this may be a read error. The chain is built from TRBV7-2 and TRBJ2-1; no definite D call. The V and J ends lost 1 base and 6 bases respectively, with 4 bases between them. The CDR3 runs to 12 residues. CDR1 is SGHTA and CDR2 is FQGNSA in the germline V gene. CDR3 sequence reads: CASSLEVNEQFF. The DNA for the CDR3 is TGTGCCAGCAGCTTAGAAGTCAATGAGCAGTTCTTC.